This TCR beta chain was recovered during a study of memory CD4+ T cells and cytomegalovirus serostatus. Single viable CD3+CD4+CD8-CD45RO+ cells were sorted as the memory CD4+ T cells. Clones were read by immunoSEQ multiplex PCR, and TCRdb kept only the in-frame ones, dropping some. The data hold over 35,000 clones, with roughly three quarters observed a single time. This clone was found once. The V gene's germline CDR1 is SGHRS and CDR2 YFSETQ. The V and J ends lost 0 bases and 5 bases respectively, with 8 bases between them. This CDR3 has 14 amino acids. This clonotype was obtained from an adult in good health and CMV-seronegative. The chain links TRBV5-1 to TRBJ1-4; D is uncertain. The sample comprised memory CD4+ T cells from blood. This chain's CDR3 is CASSLVGRNEKLFF. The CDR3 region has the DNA TGCGCCAGCAGCTTGGTTGGGAGGAATGAAAAACTGTTTTTT.